This T cell receptor (beta chain) was recovered during a study of vaccination and CD4 T cells after COVID-19 (dated 2022 in TCRdb). Notes on the research overall: Convalescent patients had a positive SARS-CoV-2 result on nasal swab PCR, and of these patients, nine had mild disease and one had severe disease. Post-COVID blood samples from convalescent patients were collected a median of approximately 93 days after diagnosis, with a range of 35 to 161 days. The cultures were stimulated with overlapping spike peptide pools from SARS-CoV-2 and from the common cold coronaviruses HCoV-NL63, HCoV-OC43 and HCoV-229E. In the convalescent cohort there were six males and four females, among whom were two Hispanic individuals, seven Caucasians, two Asians and one multiracial person. Control cultures used a CEFX viral epitope pool as positive control, an HIV-1 Nef peptide pool as negative control, or no peptide. Participants got two doses of the Pfizer-BioNTech BNT162b2 vaccine (n=8) or two doses of the Moderna mRNA-1273 vaccine (n=2). In approximately eleven COVID-19 convalescent patients and several infection-naive healthy vaccine recipients, the spike-specific CD4+ TCR repertoire before mRNA vaccination was compared with the repertoire after mRNA vaccination. The time from the second vaccine dose to post-vaccine blood sampling had a median of roughly 70 days and ranged from roughly 13 to 241 days. Summary of the overall study and its limitations: Of the vaccine-specific clones found in convalescent patients, nearly all (304 of 307) were mono-reactive for SARS-CoV-2 spike instead of being cross-reactive with common cold coronaviruses. The median number of SARS-CoV-2-reactive clonotypes rose from around 20 after infection to 38 after vaccination, but the change was not significant. The number of convalescent patients in the study was relatively small, and the study did not examine early timepoints following natural infection. Among convalescent patients, a median about 86% of the SARS-CoV-2-reactive clones seen after vaccination appeared only after vaccination, which suggests priming specific to the vaccine.

Concerning this clonotype: It lacks a known antigen. Because the CDR3's place on the DNA is in doubt, the DNA is left out and the CDR3 is given as listed by TCRdb.

Library construction relied on PCR. TCR sequencing of DNA from cultured CD4+ T cells used the Oncomine TCR Beta short-read assay at the Johns Hopkins FTIC core. The QIAamp micro DNA kit was used to extract genomic DNA from the cultured CD4+ T cells. Oncomine TCR Beta libraries from cultured CD4+ T cells were pooled with unique dual indexes and sequenced on an Illumina iSeq 100. The paper's processing steps were these. Non-productive sequences were filtered out, and CDR3s that did not start with C, did not end with F or W, or were shorter than 7 amino acids were discarded. Antigen-specific clonotypes were identified using the MANAFEST web application through comparison of peptide-stimulated wells with reference and other culture wells. To be called positive, a clone needed an FDR below 0.05, an odds ratio above 5, and a productive frequency above 0.1% in at least two of three replicate wells. Cross-reactive clonotypes were defined as significantly expanded in both SARS-CoV-2 spike wells and at least one common cold coronavirus spike condition. Levenshtein distances (stringdist) and unrooted phylogenetic trees (ape) in R version 3.6.1 were used to assess CDR3 homology. TCRdb handled the public reads itself, with Q25 trimming in fastp and clone calling in MiXCR, and kept productive beta chains. Each CDR3 protein appears once, grouped with its most common genes and DNA. Clone size and V and J calls follow TCRdb, not the original study. The sample data list about 11,000 distinct CDR3 sequences, and about 33% of these were observed just once. In total, the top ten clones hold about a sixth of the sample.

The CDR3 contains 15 residues, cysteine and phenylalanine counted. The treatment or condition label for this specimen denotes: approximately 11-day PBMC culture with coronavirus spike peptide pools or control peptides (ViraFEST assay). The ViraFEST assay was used in the study, in which antigen-specific T cells were expanded with peptide pools and expanded clonotypes were subsequently identified by TCR sequencing. The positive SARS-CoV-2 PCR tests of the convalescent patients were dated from March to December 2020, before the Alpha, Beta and Delta variants emerged in the United States. PBMCs were cultured at a few million per well in IMDM supplemented with approximately 5.3% human AB serum and around 10 IU/ml IL-2, with about 10 ug/ml peptide pools added. On days 3 and 7, half of the culture medium was replaced with fresh IL-2-containing medium. Once the cells had been in culture for about 10 days, the EasySep CD4+ T cell isolation kit was used to isolate CD4+ T cells by negative selection. Ficoll-Paque Plus gradient centrifugation was used to isolate PBMCs from whole blood, and the isolated PBMCs were then either used fresh or cryopreserved at -140C. Each culture condition was generally run in triplicate wells.

The sequenced sample was CD4+ T cells from blood, cultured in vitro, obtained after SARS-CoV-2 vaccination. The rearrangement joined TRBV7-5 to TRBJ2-7; the table's D call, TRBD1, has no DNA check behind it. TRBV7-5 is tagged as a pseudogene. The clonotype comes from a human donor who had recovered from COVID-19. The CDR3 is CISVPEAMGGYEQYF.